This is a list of T cell receptor beta chains from one sample in a study of response to subunit inactivated influenza vaccine. In TCRdb, the RT-PCR reads were re-called with MiXCR into one record per CDR3 protein. The sample has about 700,000 distinct CDR3 sequences; 14% are singletons. The sample in question was PBMCs from blood, obtained roughly 2 weeks before vaccination. The receptors stem from a man aged 45-65 years who received an inactivated influenza vaccine. CDR3s include the opening cysteine and the closing phenylalanine or tryptophan. A D gene is named only where the DNA matches it firmly. Some rows have no size entry. The others give once, few or many, or a class for an expanded clone.

V gene	J gene	clone size	D gene	CDR3 DNA	CDR3 protein
TRBV28	TRBJ2-5	many	TRBD1	TGTGCCAGCAGCCCTCTCTTGGACAGGGTGGGGGAAGAGACCCAGTACTTC	CASSPLLDRVGEETQYF
TRBV25-1	TRBJ1-6	-	-	TGTGCCAGCAGTGAACAGGGAGGTAGCTCACCCCTCCACTTT	CASSEQGGSSPLHF
TRBV12-3/TRBV12-4	TRBJ2-1	few	TRBD2	TGTGCCAGCAGTTTAGGTCTGACTAGCGGGAGTGATGAGCAGTTCTTC	CASSLGLTSGSDEQFF
TRBV10-3	TRBJ2-5	many	-	TGTGCCATCAGTGAGTCGAAGGAGACCCAGTACTTC	CAISESKETQYF
TRBV18	TRBJ2-1	few	TRBD2	TGTGCCAGCTCGGGCACTAGCGGGCACTACAATGAGCAGTTCTTC	CASSGTSGHYNEQFF
TRBV29-1	TRBJ2-1	many	TRBD2	TGCAGCGTTGAGGCACTAGCGGGACCCTACAATGAGCAGTTCTTC	CSVEALAGPYNEQFF
TRBV5-1	TRBJ2-3	few	-	TGCGCCAGCAGCTTGGGGCCGACAGCTTCTAGCACAGATACGCAGTATTTT	CASSLGPTASSTDTQYF
TRBV3-1	TRBJ1-1	-	-	TGTGCCAGCAGCCAAGACGCCGGTCTAGGGAACACTGAAGCTTTCTTT	CASSQDAGLGNTEAFF
TRBV24-1	TRBJ2-2	-	TRBD2	TGTGCCACCAGTGATTCCAGCGGGAGGGGTCCCGGGGAGCTGTTTTTT	CATSDSSGRGPGELFF
TRBV7-9	TRBJ2-3	-	-	TGTGCCAGCAACACCCAAGGACGGGGAAGGGATACGCAGTATTTT	CASNTQGRGRDTQYF
TRBV2	TRBJ1-2	-	-	TGTGCCAGCTTCGGGAGGCCTAACTATGGCTACACCTTC	CASFGRPNYGYTF
TRBV3-1	TRBJ2-7	-	-	TGTGCCAGCAGCCAAGAGGGTCTGGGACGGCAGTCTTCCTACGAGCAGTACTTC	CASSQEGLGRQSSYEQYF
TRBV5-6	TRBJ2-5	few	-	TGTGCCAGCAGCTCCACTGGTCAGAACCAAGAGACCCAGTACTTC	CASSSTGQNQETQYF
TRBV6-5	TRBJ2-3	few	-	TGTGCCAGCAAAATACGAGATACGCAGTATTTT	CASKIRDTQYF
TRBV6-2/TRBV6-3	TRBJ2-7	few	-	TGTGCCACCAGGGAATTAGCCCAAAACGAGCAGTACTTC	CATRELAQNEQYF
TRBV6-2/TRBV6-3	TRBJ2-7	-	-	TGTTCCAGCAGTTCTTGGGCAGAACTATCCTACGAGCAGTACTTC	CSSSSWAELSYEQYF
TRBV2	TRBJ1-5	-	-	TGTGCCAGCTCTTCCGGGGACAACAATCAGCCCCAGCATTTT	CASSSGDNNQPQHF
TRBV29-1	TRBJ2-2	many	-	TGCAGCGTTGTTCGGGCAGGGGCCGGGATCGGGGAGCTGTTTTTT	CSVVRAGAGIGELFF
TRBV9	TRBJ2-1	-	-	TGTGCCAGCAGCGTAGCTGGACAGACCTCCAATGAGCAGTTCTTC	CASSVAGQTSNEQFF
TRBV7-6	TRBJ2-5	-	TRBD1	TGTGCCAGCAGCTTAAGGCTAGGACAGGGAAAGACGGAGACCCAGTACTTC	CASSLRLGQGKTETQYF
TRBV20-1	TRBJ2-1	-	-	TGCAGTGCTAAGAGGGGAAATGGGAATGAGCAGTTCTTC	CSAKRGNGNEQFF
TRBV12-3/TRBV12-4	TRBJ2-7	few	-	TGTGCCAGCAGTTTAAGCCAGCTCATTCACTACGAGCAGTACTTC	CASSLSQLIHYEQYF
TRBV9	TRBJ1-1	many	-	TGTGCCAGCAGCCCGAGGGTGGGTGTGGGAACTGAAGCTTTCTTT	CASSPRVGVGTEAFF
TRBV11-1	TRBJ2-7	few	TRBD2	TGTGCCAGCAGTCACTACGGATCAGCGGGAGGCCTTCTGAACGAGCAGTACTTC	CASSHYGSAGGLLNEQYF